A single sample is the source of the 19 T cell receptor beta chains below, sequenced in a study of OX40 agonist ivuxolimab in advanced cancers. Only in-frame clones appear in the TCRdb table, and some are missing; sequencing was by immunoSEQ multiplex PCR. The sample consists of some 29,000 clones, 85% to 90% of them appearing once. Sample: CD4+ or CD8+ T cells sorted from blood, taken in a trial of the OX40 agonist ivuxolimab. The receptor set was obtained from an adult with an advanced solid tumor such as melanoma, head and neck, liver or kidney cancer.

In its sample, this clone was seen a few times. This chain joins TRBV5-5 and TRBJ1-2; D remains unclear. Germline values: CDR1 SGHKS, CDR2 YYEKEE (reference sequence). The CDR3 extends over 12 amino acids. Deletions cut 4 bases from V and 6 bases from J, with 10 bases between. The chain's CDR3 is CASSPIFDGYTF. CDR3 coding DNA: TGTGCCAGCAGCCCTATTTTTGATGGCTACACCTTC.

CDR3 nucleotide sequence: TGTGCCAGCAGTGAGCCCATGGGCCCGGAGGTGGTCGTCGTCTCCTACGAGCAGTACTTC. This sequence encodes CASSEPMGPEVVVVSYEQYF. The J gene is TRBJ2-7, the V gene TRBV6-1; a weak D match, TRBD2 (5 bases). V was clipped by 3 bases and J by 0 bases, with 27 bases between them. CDR3 size: 20 residues. CDR1 and CDR2 from the germline V gene are MNHNS and SASEGT.

The V call is TRBV4-2, the J call TRBJ2-1, with 7 bases aligning to TRBD2. V lost 3 bases and J lost 12; bases outside the gene matches: 17. CDR1 is LGHNA, CDR2 YNFKEQ, per germline. The CDR3 loop spans 16 amino acids. The CDR3 coding sequence is TGTGCCAGCAGCCAGGAGCTAGCGGTCCTTCTCGATGGGCAGTTCTTC. This gives the protein CASSQELAVLLDGQFF.

The V call is TRBV4-2, the J call TRBJ2-1, with 7 bases aligning to TRBD2. V shed 0 bases, J shed 4 bases, and the junction held 6 bases outside the gene matches. This CDR3 comprises 16 residues. Germline-derived CDR1 and CDR2 are LGHNA and YNFKEQ. The CDR3 spells CASSQEWGRVYNEQFF. The CDR3 DNA follows: TGTGCCAGCAGCCAAGAATGGGGGAGGGTTTACAATGAGCAGTTCTTC.

The genes are TRBV7-9 and TRBJ2-1; tentative D call: TRBD2 (5 bases). V shed 8 bases and J shed 3 bases, with 11 bases lying between them. The CDR3 contains 13 residues. The germline gives CDR1 SEHNR, CDR2 FQNEAQ (reference sequence). CDR3 DNA: TGTGCCAGCGTGTATACTAGCTACAATGAGCAGTTCTTC. This translates into CASVYTSYNEQFF.

The rearrangement links TRBV7-9 to TRBJ1-2, with D hard to call. The V gene lost 4 bases and the J gene lost 3 bases, with 9 bases spanning the gap. There are 13 residues in the CDR3. From germline, CDR1 is SEHNR and CDR2 FQNEAQ (reference sequence). This CDR3 is CASSSGNYYGYTF. In DNA form, the CDR3 reads TGTGCCAGCAGCTCCGGGAACTACTATGGCTACACCTTC.

The gene calls are TRBV6-6 and TRBJ2-7, with D possibly matching TRBD1 (5 bases). The V end was cut by 6 bases, the J end by 7 bases, with 16 bases between. This CDR3 is built from 13 residues. Germline loops: CDR1 MNHNY, CDR2 SVGAGI (reference sequence). For the CDR3, the DNA is TGTGCCAGCAGCCTTGGACACCTCTGGGAGCAGTACTTC. Amino acid sequence: CASSLGHLWEQYF.

This clone was seen a handful of times. The rearrangement joins TRBV4-1 to TRBJ1-5; no clear D gene. This CDR3 is 19 amino acids long. V was clipped by 4 bases and J by 0 bases, with 22 bases between them. Germline CDR1 and CDR2: MGHRA and YSYEKL. CDR3 amino acids: CASSPTPGNDYYSNQPQHF. The CDR3 DNA is TGCGCCAGCAGCCCTACCCCGGGGAATGATTATTATAGCAATCAGCCCCAGCATTTT.

CDR3 amino acids: CASSYRTYYGYTF. CDR3 nucleotides: TGTGCCAGCAGTTACCGAACTTACTATGGCTACACCTTC. The chain has TRBV6-5 and TRBJ1-2, with unresolved D. The CDR3 consists of 13 residues. V lost 2 bases to trimming and J lost 3 bases, with 7 bases between them. Germline CDR1 is MNHEY and CDR2 is SVGAGI.

The V and J genes are TRBV7-6 and TRBJ2-5, with D unresolved. CDR1 and CDR2 (germline): SGHVS, FNYEAQ. The CDR3 is 13 amino acids. V was cut by 2 bases and J by 5 bases, with 9 bases left in between. CDR3 region: CASSLTPTETQYF. The CDR3, as DNA: TGTGCCAGCAGCTTAACCCCCACCGAGACCCAGTACTTC.

This chain links TRBV6-6 with TRBJ2-7, with TRBD1 identical over 8 bases. The V segment lost 6 bases and the J segment 1 base; nucleotides outside the gene matches: 5. The germline CDR1 and CDR2 sequences are MNHNY and SVGAGI (reference sequence). This CDR3 comprises 14 residues. The CDR3 loop is CASSQRQGSYEQYF. CDR3 DNA sequence: TGTGCCAGCAGCCAAAGACAGGGGTCCTACGAGCAGTACTTC.

The V gene is TRBV6-1, the J gene TRBJ1-2; weak D call: TRBD1 (5 bases). Germline CDR1 reads MNHNS; CDR2 reads SASEGT. CDR3 length equals 13 residues. Trimming pared 2 bases from V and 4 bases from J, leaving 8 bases between. The CDR3 coding sequence is TGTGCCAGCAGTGAATGGACACTCTATGGCTACACCTTC. Amino acids: CASSEWTLYGYTF.

The CDR3 DNA is TGCGCCAGCAGCTCAGCCTCGGGGGCCCCGGGGGAGACCCAGTACTTC. It encodes CASSSASGAPGETQYF. The chain employs TRBV5-1 and TRBJ2-5; D is tentatively TRBD1 or TRBD2 (6 bases each). Germline CDR1 reads SGHRS; CDR2 reads YFSETQ. The CDR3 has 16 residues. Trimming cost V 3 bases and J 5 bases, with 20 bases left between them.

The chain carries TRBV7-3 and TRBJ2-2; D remains ambiguous. The CDR3 has 14 residues. Germline V CDR1 and CDR2: SGHTA, FQGTGA. V was cut by 6 bases and J by 0 bases, with 8 bases left in between. DNA of the CDR3: TGTGCCAGCAGTTCCCACGCGAACACCGGGGAGCTGTTTTTT. Protein sequence: CASSSHANTGELFF.

The chain is built from TRBV11-2 and TRBJ1-2; no clear D. Trimming shortened V by 0 bases and J by 3 bases, and 14 bases separated the two germline ends. The CDR3 extends over 16 amino acids. Per the germline V gene, CDR1 is SGHAT and CDR2 is FQNNGV. CDR3 sequence reads: CASSLDWNILYYGYTF. CDR3 DNA: TGTGCCAGCAGCTTAGATTGGAACATTCTGTACTATGGCTACACCTTC.

The chain is built from TRBV23-1 and TRBJ1-1; 10 bases line up with TRBD1. TRBV23-1 is an ORF for which the function is uncertain. Unmatched junction bases numbered 6, after V lost 2 bases and J lost 6 bases. The CDR3 totals 15 residues. The CDR3 region is CASSQPGQGRPEAFF. The CDR3 DNA reads TGCGCCAGCAGTCAACCGGGACAGGGGCGGCCTGAAGCTTTCTTT.

The chain carries TRBV28 and TRBJ1-1; maybe TRBD1 (5 bases). The V end was cut by 6 bases, the J end by 4 bases, with 15 bases between. The CDR3 runs 14 residues. CDR1 MDHEN and CDR2 SYDVKM come from the germline V gene. The CDR3 sequence is CASSLGGKGTEAFF. As DNA, the CDR3 is TGTGCCAGCAGCCTGGGGGGTAAGGGCACTGAAGCTTTCTTT.

The chain employs TRBV7-8 and TRBJ1-1; D gene unclear. Trimming stripped 2 bases from V and 1 base from J, with 11 bases between. This CDR3 is built from 15 residues. Germline V gene data show CDR1 as SGHVS and CDR2 as FQNEAQ. In DNA, the CDR3 is TGTGCCAGCAGCTTAATTACGGCACCGAACACTGAAGCTTTCTTT. It specifies CASSLITAPNTEAFF.

CDR3 loop: CASKREDSNLYGYTF. In DNA form, the CDR3 reads TGTGCCAGCAAACGGGAAGACAGCAACCTCTATGGCTACACCTTC. V gene TRBV27 combines with J gene TRBJ1-2; D is perhaps TRBD1 (5 bases). Trimming shortened V by 7 bases and J by 4 bases, and 19 bases separated the two germline ends. Germline lookup yields CDR1 MNHEY and CDR2 SMNVEV (reference sequence). The CDR3 covers 15 residues.